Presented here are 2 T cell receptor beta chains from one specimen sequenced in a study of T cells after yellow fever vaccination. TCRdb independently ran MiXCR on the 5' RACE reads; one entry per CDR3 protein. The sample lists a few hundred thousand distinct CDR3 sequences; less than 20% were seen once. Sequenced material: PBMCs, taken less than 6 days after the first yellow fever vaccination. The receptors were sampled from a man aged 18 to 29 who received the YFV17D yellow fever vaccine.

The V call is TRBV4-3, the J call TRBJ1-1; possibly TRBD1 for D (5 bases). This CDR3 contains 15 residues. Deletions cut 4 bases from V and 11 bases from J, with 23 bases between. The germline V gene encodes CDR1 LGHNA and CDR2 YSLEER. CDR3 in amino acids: CASSRSGQTGGVAFF. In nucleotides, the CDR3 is TGCGCCAGCAGCCGCTCGGGGCAGACCGGCGGGGTGGCTTTCTTT.

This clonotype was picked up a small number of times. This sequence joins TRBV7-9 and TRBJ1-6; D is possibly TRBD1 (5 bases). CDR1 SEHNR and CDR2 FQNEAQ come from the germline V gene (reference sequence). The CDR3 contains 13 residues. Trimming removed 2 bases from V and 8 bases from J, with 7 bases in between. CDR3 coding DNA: TGTGCCAGCAGCTTACGCAGGGATTCACCCCTCCACTTT. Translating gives CASSLRRDSPLHF.